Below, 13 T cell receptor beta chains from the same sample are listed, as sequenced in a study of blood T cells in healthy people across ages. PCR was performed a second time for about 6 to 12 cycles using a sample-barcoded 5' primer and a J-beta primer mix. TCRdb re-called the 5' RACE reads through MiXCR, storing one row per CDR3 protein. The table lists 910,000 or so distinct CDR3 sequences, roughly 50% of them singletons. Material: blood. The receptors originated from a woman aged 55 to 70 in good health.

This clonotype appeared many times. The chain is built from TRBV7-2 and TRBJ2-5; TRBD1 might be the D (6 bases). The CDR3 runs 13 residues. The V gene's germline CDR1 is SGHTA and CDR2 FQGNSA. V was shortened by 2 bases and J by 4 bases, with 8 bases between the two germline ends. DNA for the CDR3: TGTGCCAGCAGCTTATCCAGGGGAGAGACCCAGTACTTC. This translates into CASSLSRGETQYF.

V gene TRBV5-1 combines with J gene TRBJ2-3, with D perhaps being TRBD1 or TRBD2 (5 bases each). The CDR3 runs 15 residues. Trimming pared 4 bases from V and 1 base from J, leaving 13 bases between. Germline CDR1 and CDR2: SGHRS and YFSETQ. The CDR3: CASSPREQRTDTQYF. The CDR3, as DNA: TGCGCCAGCAGCCCCAGGGAGCAACGCACAGATACGCAGTATTTT.

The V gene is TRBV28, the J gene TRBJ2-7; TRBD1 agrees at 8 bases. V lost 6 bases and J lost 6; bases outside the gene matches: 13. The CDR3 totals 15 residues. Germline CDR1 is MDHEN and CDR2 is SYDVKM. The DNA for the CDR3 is TGTGCCAGCAGGCCCTCCGGGACAGGTTCCGTCGAGCAGTACTTC. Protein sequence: CASRPSGTGSVEQYF. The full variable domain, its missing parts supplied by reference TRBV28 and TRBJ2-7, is DVKVTQSSRYLVKRTGEKVFLECVQDMDHENMFWYRQDPGLGLRLIYFSYDVKMKEKGDIPEGYSVSREKKERFSLILESASTNQTSMYLCASRPSGTGSVEQYFGPGTRLTVT.

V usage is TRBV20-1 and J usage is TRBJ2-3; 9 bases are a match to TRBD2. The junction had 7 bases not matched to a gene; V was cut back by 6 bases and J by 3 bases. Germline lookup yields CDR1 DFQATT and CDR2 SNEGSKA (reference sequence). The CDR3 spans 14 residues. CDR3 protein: CSALAGTGTDTQYF. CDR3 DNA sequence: TGCAGTGCCCTAGCGGGAACGGGGACAGATACGCAGTATTTT.

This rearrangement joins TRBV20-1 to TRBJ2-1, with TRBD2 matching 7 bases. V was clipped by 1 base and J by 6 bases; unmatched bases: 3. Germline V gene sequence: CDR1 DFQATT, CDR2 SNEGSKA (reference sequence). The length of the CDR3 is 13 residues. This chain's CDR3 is CSARGLAPNEQFF. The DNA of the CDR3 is TGCAGTGCTAGAGGACTAGCCCCCAATGAGCAGTTCTTC.

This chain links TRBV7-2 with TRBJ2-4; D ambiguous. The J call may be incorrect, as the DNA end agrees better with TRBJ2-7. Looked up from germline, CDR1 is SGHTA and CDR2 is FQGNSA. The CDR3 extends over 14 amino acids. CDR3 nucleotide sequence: TGTGCCAGCAGCTTAGCCGGGTTTTTCTACGAGCAGTACTTC. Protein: CASSLAGFFYEQYF.

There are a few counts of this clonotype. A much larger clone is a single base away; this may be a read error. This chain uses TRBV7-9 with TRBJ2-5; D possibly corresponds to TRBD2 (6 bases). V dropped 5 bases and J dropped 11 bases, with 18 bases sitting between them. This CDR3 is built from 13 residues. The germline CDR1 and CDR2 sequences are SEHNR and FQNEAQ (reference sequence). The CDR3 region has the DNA TGTGCCAGCAGCCCTCGGAGGGTCAATGAGCAGTACTTC. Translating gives CASSPRRVNEQYF.

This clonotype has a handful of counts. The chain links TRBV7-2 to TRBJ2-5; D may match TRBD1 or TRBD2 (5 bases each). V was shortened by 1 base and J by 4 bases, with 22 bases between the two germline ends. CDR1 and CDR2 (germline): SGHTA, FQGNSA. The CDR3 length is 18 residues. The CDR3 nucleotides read TGTGCCAGCAGCTTAGGCATAACCGGGACCCCCGCAATAGAGACCCAGTACTTC. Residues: CASSLGITGTPAIETQYF.

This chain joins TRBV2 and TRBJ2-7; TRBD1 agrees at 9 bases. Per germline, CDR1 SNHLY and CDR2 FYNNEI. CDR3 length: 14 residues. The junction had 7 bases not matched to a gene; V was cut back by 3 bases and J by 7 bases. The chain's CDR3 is CASSELQGATEQYF. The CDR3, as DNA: TGTGCCAGCAGTGAGTTACAGGGGGCGACTGAGCAGTACTTC. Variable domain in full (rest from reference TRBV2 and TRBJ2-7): EPEVTQTPSHQVTQMGQEVILRCVPISNHLYFYWYRQILGQKVEFLVSFYNNEISEKSEIFDDQFSVERPDGSNFTLKIRSTKLEDSAMYFCASSELQGATEQYFGPGTRLTVT.

The CDR3 region is CASRRVGGAQGGTGELFF. CDR3 bases: TGTGCCAGCCGCCGGGTTGGGGGGGCGCAAGGAGGAACCGGGGAGCTGTTTTTT. The genes are TRBV7-2 and TRBJ2-2; perhaps TRBD2 as D (7 bases). The CDR3 covers 18 residues. Germline lookup yields CDR1 SGHTA and CDR2 FQGNSA. Trimming removed 8 bases at V and 5 bases at J, with 27 bases between.

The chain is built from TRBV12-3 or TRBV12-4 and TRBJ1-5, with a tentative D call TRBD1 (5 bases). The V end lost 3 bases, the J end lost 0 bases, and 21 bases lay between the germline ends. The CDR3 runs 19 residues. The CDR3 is CASSFATPWGGISNQPQHF. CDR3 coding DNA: TGTGCCAGCAGTTTCGCCACCCCCTGGGGGGGTATTAGCAATCAGCCCCAGCATTTT.

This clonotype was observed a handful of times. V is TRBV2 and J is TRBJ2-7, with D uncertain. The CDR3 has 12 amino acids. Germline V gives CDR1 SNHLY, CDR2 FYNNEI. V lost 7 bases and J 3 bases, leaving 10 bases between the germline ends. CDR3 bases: TGTGCCAGCAATCACGGACGCTACGAGCAGTACTTC. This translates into CASNHGRYEQYF.

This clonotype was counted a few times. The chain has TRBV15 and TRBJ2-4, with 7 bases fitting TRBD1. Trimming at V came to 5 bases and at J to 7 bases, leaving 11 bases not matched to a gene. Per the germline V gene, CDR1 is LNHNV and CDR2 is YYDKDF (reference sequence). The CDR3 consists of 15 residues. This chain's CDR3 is CATSPRQGLGNIQYF. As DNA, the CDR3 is TGTGCCACCAGCCCCAGACAGGGCCTGGGGAACATTCAGTACTTC.